Listed below are T cell receptor beta chains from one sample, sequenced in a study of CD8 T cells in ankylosing spondylitis. TCRdb ran MiXCR on the 5' RACE reads and lists one entry per CDR3 protein. The repertoire holds about 800,000 distinct CDR3 sequences, 12% seen once, with less than 0.65% in the top ten. The specimen sequenced was blood, either unsorted or a sorted T cell fraction (not recorded which). The receptors come from a male donor with ankylosing spondylitis. Each CDR3 is given without its conserved first and last residue. The order of the fields is V gene, J gene, CDR3 protein.

TRBV18	TRBJ2-1	ASSPRWDEQF
TRBV7-9	TRBJ2-1	ASSFLASLGNEQF
TRBV29-1	TRBJ2-2	SVLTDYTGELF
TRBV12-3/TRBV12-4	TRBJ2-3	ASSLIYTDTQY
TRBV20-1	TRBJ2-7	SARDPPGGTSGGSSYEQY
TRBV4-3	TRBJ2-1	ASSQVDGGGNEQF
TRBV5-1	TRBJ1-2	ASSTSPANYGYT
TRBV10-2	TRBJ2-1	ATKTGVDEQF
TRBV6-5	TRBJ2-1	ASSYSIGGYNEQF
TRBV9	TRBJ2-1	ASSVGLAGYAEQF